Sequencing of this TCR beta chain was carried out in a study of blood T cells in healthy people across ages. The length of the CDR3 is 16 residues. CDR1 and CDR2 from the germline V gene are SNHLY and FYNNEI. Together with a sample-barcoded 5' primer, a J-beta primer mix was included in a second PCR lasting roughly 6 to 12 cycles. TCRdb used MiXCR to reprocess the 5' RACE reads, holding one entry per CDR3 protein. The table records around 780,000 distinct CDR3 sequences, roughly 56% of them present only once. This clonotype has just a few counts. The clonotype originates from a man aged 35 to 55 in good health. The V call is TRBV2, the J call TRBJ2-4; 12 bases agree with TRBD2. Gene TRBJ2-5 matches the end of the DNA better, so the J call may be wrong. The sample taken for sequencing was blood. In nucleotides, the CDR3 is TGTGCCAGCAGTCTTCAGACTAGCGGGAGTGGAGAGACCCAGTACTTC. This translates into CASSLQTSGSGETQYF.